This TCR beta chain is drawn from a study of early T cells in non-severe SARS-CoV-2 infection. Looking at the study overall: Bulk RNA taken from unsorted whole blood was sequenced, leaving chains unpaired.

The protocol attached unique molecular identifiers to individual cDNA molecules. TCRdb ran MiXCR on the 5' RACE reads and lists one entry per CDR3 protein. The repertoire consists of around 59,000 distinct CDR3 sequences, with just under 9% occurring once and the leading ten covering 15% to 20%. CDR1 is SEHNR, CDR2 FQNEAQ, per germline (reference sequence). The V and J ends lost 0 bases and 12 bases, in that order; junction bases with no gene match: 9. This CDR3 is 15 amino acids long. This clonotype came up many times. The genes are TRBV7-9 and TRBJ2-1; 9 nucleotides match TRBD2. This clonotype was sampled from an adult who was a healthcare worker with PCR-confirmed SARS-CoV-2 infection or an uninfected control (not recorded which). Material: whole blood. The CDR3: CASSLASGRGRVQFF. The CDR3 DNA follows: TGTGCCAGCAGCTTAGCCTCTGGACGCGGGAGGGTGCAGTTCTTC.